This T cell receptor (beta chain) was identified during a study of CD8+CD57+ T cells in acquired aplastic anemia. Turning to the study itself: CD4+ cells from healthy donors averaged approximately 11 million reads. Study-level points and caveats: Overlapping CD8+ CDR3 repertoires of patients and controls contained some 27 shared sequences.

The CDR3 consists of 15 residues. V was trimmed by 0 bases and J by 6 bases, leaving 15 bases between them. CDR1 and CDR2 from the germline V gene are SGHTA and FQGNSA. The study profiled TCR beta VDJ and CDR3 using genomic DNA as template. TCRdb ran MiXCR on the reads and lists one entry per CDR3 protein. The sample comprises fewer than 150,000 distinct CDR3 sequences, 40% to 60% of which are singletons, and roughly 2.7% rests with the top ten. This clonotype was seen at least ten times. Its antigen is not known. The chain has TRBV7-2 and TRBJ2-7, with D tentatively TRBD1 (5 bases). This TCR was recovered from a human donor in good health, serving as a control. The material sequenced was sorted CD4+, CD8+, or CD8+CD57+ T cells (not recorded which) from PBMCs. DNA of the CDR3: TGTGCCAGCAGCTTAGCCGTCGTCAGTGGGGCCGAGCAGTACTTC. The encoded protein is CASSLAVVSGAEQYF. The whole variable domain, remainder taken from reference TRBV7-2 and TRBJ2-7, is GAGVSQSPSNKVTEKGKDVELRCDPISGHTALYWYRQSLGQGLEFLIYFQGNSAPDKSGLPSDRFSAERTGGSVSTLTIQRTQQEDSAVYLCASSLAVVSGAEQYFGPGTRLTVT.